This T cell receptor beta chain was obtained from a study of metastatic and nonmetastatic thyroid tumors. On the study more broadly: Across peripheral blood and tumor or nodule tissue samples taken from malignant and benign thyroid patients, the repertoires were compared with one another.

Authors' data handling: A classifier of distant metastasis in papillary thyroid cancer was built from CDR3 differences (across clinicopathological groups). TCRdb re-called the PCR reads via MiXCR. The V and J calls shown here were made by TCRdb, not taken from the authors' results. Of 43,000 or so clones in the sample, roughly 3.9% were seen once. From germline, CDR1 is SNHLY and CDR2 FYNNEI. V lost 3 bases and J lost 1, with 6 bases in between. The CDR3 runs 13 residues. The entire patient cohort was treatment-naive prior to thyroid surgery. This clone has at least ten counts. Its antigen is as yet unknown. General study results and limits: Benign nodules were reported to have significantly lower TCR beta diversity than malignant thyroid tumors, in blood and tumor.

The rearrangement joins TRBV2 to TRBJ1-1; D is unresolved. The source is a female donor with papillary thyroid cancer or a benign thyroid nodule (not recorded which). Some clones in this sample may be carry-over from other donors' samples. Specimen: blood. The CDR3 coding sequence is TGTGCCAGCAGTGAGCAGTGGAACACTGAAGCTTTCTTT. Translated: CASSEQWNTEAFF.